These 12 T cell receptor beta chains were sequenced from one sample in a study of response to subunit inactivated influenza vaccine. TCRdb passed the RT-PCR reads through MiXCR, listing each CDR3 protein once. The sample has roughly 630,000 distinct CDR3 sequences; around 15% are singletons. This sample comprised PBMCs from blood, obtained around 15 days before vaccination. Source of these receptors: a man aged 45 to 65 who received an inactivated influenza vaccine.

The sample holds a few counts of this clonotype. The chain joins TRBV4-3 to TRBJ1-6; 8 bases are a match to TRBD1. With V trimmed by 7 bases and J by 7 bases, 9 bases remained unmatched. The CDR3 runs to 15 residues. Per the germline V gene, CDR1 is LGHNA and CDR2 is YSLEER. The CDR3 loop is CASNSRTGWNSPLHF. The DNA for the CDR3 is TGCGCCAGCAACTCACGGACAGGGTGGAATTCACCCCTCCACTTT.

This clonotype was seen many times. This chain links TRBV5-1 with TRBJ2-7; 8 nucleotides match TRBD1. From germline, CDR1 is SGHRS and CDR2 YFSETQ. V was clipped by 0 bases and J by 5 bases; unmatched bases: 7. The CDR3 has 15 residues. In nucleotides, the CDR3 is TGCGCCAGCAGCTTGGCCACCGACAGGGGCCACGAGCAGTACTTC. It encodes CASSLATDRGHEQYF.

The chain employs TRBV20-1 and TRBJ2-7; D is possibly TRBD1 or TRBD2 (5 bases each). Germline V CDR1 and CDR2: DFQATT, SNEGSKA (reference sequence). With 5 bases removed from V and 2 bases from J, the gap between germline ends came to 19 bases. This CDR3 is built from 15 residues. CDR3 in amino acids: CSAPPRDRTAYEQYF. The CDR3 bases are TGCAGTGCTCCTCCCCGGGACCGAACGGCCTACGAGCAGTACTTC.

This clonotype was detected a few times. The genes are TRBV7-8 and TRBJ2-7; possibly TRBD2 for D (6 bases). The CDR3 is 15 residues long. Trimming removed 3 bases from V and 1 base from J, with 13 bases in between. Germline V CDR1 and CDR2: SGHVS, FQNEAQ. CDR3: CASSFSGVGSYEQYF. CDR3 DNA sequence: TGTGCCAGCAGCTTCTCGGGAGTAGGGTCCTACGAGCAGTACTTC.

Concerning this clonotype itself: Mismatch with germline at one junction end may stem from a read error. The J gene is TRBJ2-6, the V gene TRBV5-1; D not resolved. Germline values: CDR1 SGHRS, CDR2 YFSETQ. CDR3 length equals 17 residues. CDR3 sequence: CTSSLGWQFSGANVLTF. CDR3 bases: TGCACCAGCAGCTTGGGGTGGCAGTTCTCTGGGGCCAACGTCCTGACTTTC.

A few counts support this clonotype. The rearrangement uses TRBV7-9 and TRBJ1-1; D not resolved. Trimming stripped 4 bases from V and 0 bases from J, with 6 bases between. CDR1 is SEHNR and CDR2 is FQNEAQ in the germline V gene (reference sequence). This CDR3 has 13 residues. The CDR3 loop is CASSSFLNTEAFF. DNA of the CDR3: TGTGCCAGCAGCTCTTTTCTGAACACTGAAGCTTTCTTT.

This clonotype was observed a handful of times. The rearrangement joins TRBV5-1 to TRBJ2-3; D remains unclear. This CDR3 comprises 14 residues. Germline lookup yields CDR1 SGHRS and CDR2 YFSETQ. Trimming took off 0 bases at V and 6 bases at J, with 11 bases between the two ends. CDR3 amino acids: CASSLEQLWDTQYF. The CDR3 coding sequence is TGCGCCAGCAGCTTGGAACAGTTGTGGGATACGCAGTATTTT.

The sample holds a few counts of this clonotype. The chain joins TRBV12-3 or TRBV12-4 to TRBJ2-7; TRBD1 might be the D (5 bases). The CDR3 has 15 residues. The V gene lost 3 bases and the J gene lost 0 bases, with 12 bases spanning the gap. The CDR3 loop reads CASSFSGPSSYEQYF. The CDR3 bases are TGTGCCAGCAGTTTTTCAGGGCCTAGCTCCTACGAGCAGTACTTC.

This clonotype came up a few times. The chain is built from TRBV7-2 and TRBJ1-2; weak D call: TRBD1 (6 bases). The CDR3 has 14 residues. With 3 bases removed from V and 3 bases from J, the gap between germline ends came to 11 bases. The germline V gene has CDR1 SGHTA and CDR2 FQGNSA. The CDR3 DNA sequence: TGTGCCAGCAGCTTGGGGGGGCTCTACTATGGCTACACCTTC. It specifies CASSLGGLYYGYTF.

The chain has TRBV5-1 and TRBJ2-3; 7 positions match TRBD2. Germline V CDR1 and CDR2: SGHRS, YFSETQ. J gave up 1 base and V 7 bases, and 6 bases lay outside the gene matches. The CDR3 contains 14 residues. In nucleotides, the CDR3 is TGCGCCAGCGCGGGGGAACCCCGCACAGATACGCAGTATTTT. Protein sequence: CASAGEPRTDTQYF.

This clonotype was counted between two and nine times. V and J are TRBV6-5 and TRBJ2-7; D may match TRBD1 or TRBD2 (5 bases each). Germline assignment: CDR1 MNHEY and CDR2 SVGAGI. This CDR3 comprises 14 residues. V shed 4 bases and J shed 6 bases, with 16 bases lying between them. CDR3 loop: CASSSRDGHVEQYF. The CDR3 DNA follows: TGTGCCAGCAGTTCCCGGGACGGACATGTCGAGCAGTACTTC.

The chain is built from TRBV29-1 and TRBJ2-2, with 7 bases lining up with TRBD1. CDR1 and CDR2 from the germline V gene are SQVTM and ANQGSEA. The CDR3 contains 15 residues. The CDR3 loop is CSVRDSFGNTGELFF. CDR3 nucleotides: TGCAGTGTTAGGGACAGTTTCGGGAACACCGGGGAGCTGTTTTTT.